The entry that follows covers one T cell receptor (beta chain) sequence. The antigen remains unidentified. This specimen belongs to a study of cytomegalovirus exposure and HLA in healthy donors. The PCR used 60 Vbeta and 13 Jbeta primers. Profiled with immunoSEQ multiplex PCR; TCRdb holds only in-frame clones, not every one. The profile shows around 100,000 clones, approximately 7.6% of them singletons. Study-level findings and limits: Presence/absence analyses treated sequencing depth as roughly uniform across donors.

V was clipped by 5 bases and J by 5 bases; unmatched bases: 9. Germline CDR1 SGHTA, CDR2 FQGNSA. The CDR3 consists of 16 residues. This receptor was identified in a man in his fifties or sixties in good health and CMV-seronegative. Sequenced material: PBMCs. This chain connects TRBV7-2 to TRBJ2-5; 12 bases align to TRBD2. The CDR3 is CASSAGLAGRGETQYF. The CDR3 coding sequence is TGTGCCAGCAGCGCCGGACTAGCGGGGAGGGGGGAGACCCAGTACTTC.